These 28 T cell receptor beta chains share one sample of origin, sequenced in a study of T cells after yellow fever vaccination. TCRdb re-called the 5' RACE reads with MiXCR, one entry per CDR3 protein. The sample records 550,000 to 750,000 distinct CDR3 sequences, about 13% being singletons. The starting material was PBMCs, obtained on the day of the yellow fever booster vaccination. These receptors came from a man aged 30 to 45 who received the YFV17D yellow fever vaccine.

This rearrangement joins TRBV9 to TRBJ2-7; D is perhaps TRBD1 (5 bases). Trimming pared 0 bases from V and 7 bases from J, leaving 11 bases between. The CDR3 is made up of 13 amino acids. The germline V gene encodes CDR1 SGDLS and CDR2 YYNGEE. CDR3 region: CASSVELKGEQYF. The CDR3 DNA is TGTGCCAGCAGCGTAGAACTTAAGGGGGAGCAGTACTTC.

The chain combines TRBV6-6 with TRBJ2-2, with D unresolved. CDR1 and CDR2 (germline): MNHNY, SVGAGI (reference sequence). Between the trimmed V and J ends, which lost 8 bases and 4 bases, there was a span of 11 bases. CDR3 size: 13 residues. CDR3 DNA sequence: TGTGCCAGCGGTGCCCAGTCCACCGGGGAGCTGTTTTTT. This translates into CASGAQSTGELFF.

The CDR3 loop is CSARVSLATNYEQFF. The CDR3 region has the DNA TGCAGTGCTAGAGTTAGCCTAGCGACGAACTATGAGCAGTTCTTC. This rearrangement joins TRBV20-1 to TRBJ2-1, with D possibly TRBD2 on 6 matching bases. CDR1 DFQATT and CDR2 SNEGSKA come from the germline V gene (reference sequence). The CDR3 spans 15 residues. Trimming removed 1 base at V and 8 bases at J, with 18 bases between.

This clonotype was counted only a few times. The chain is built from TRBV5-1 and TRBJ1-1; no firm D call. CDR3 length: 15 amino acids. Germline CDR1 is SGHRS and CDR2 is YFSETQ. Trimming left V 0 bases short and J 10 bases short, with 19 bases between. As DNA, the CDR3 is TGCGCCAGCAGCTTGGGTTCGAACGTCGCTCAAGGAGCTTTCTTT. Translated, it gives CASSLGSNVAQGAFF.

The rearrangement joins TRBV20-1 to TRBJ2-1, with 12 positions matching TRBD2. Trimming removed 6 bases from V and 9 bases from J; junction bases left unmatched: 9. CDR1 DFQATT and CDR2 SNEGSKA come from the germline V gene (reference sequence). The CDR3 extends over 14 amino acids. CDR3 in DNA: TGCAGTGCATCGACTAGCGGGAGACAACGTGAGCAGTTCTTC. As protein: CSASTSGRQREQFF.

This sequence joins TRBV28 and TRBJ1-5; no definite D call. Trimming stripped 8 bases from V and 2 bases from J, with 19 bases between. Germline V gene sequence: CDR1 MDHEN, CDR2 SYDVKM. The CDR3 runs to 16 residues. The CDR3 bases are TGTGCCAGCGGCCACTTTTGGCGGGCGGGCAATCAGCCCCAGCATTTT. This translates into CASGHFWRAGNQPQHF.

The chain joins TRBV6-1 to TRBJ2-2, with TRBD1 matching over 8 bases. CDR1 is MNHNS and CDR2 is SASEGT in the germline V gene. This CDR3 contains 15 residues. Germline trimming cut 8 bases from V and 6 bases from J; bases unmatched to any gene: 11. CDR3 sequence: CASARQGYGAGELFF. For the CDR3, the DNA is TGTGCCAGCGCTCGACAGGGGTACGGGGCCGGGGAGCTGTTTTTT.

This clonotype was observed a few times. The rearrangement uses TRBV7-9 and TRBJ2-5; 10 bases are a match to TRBD1. The CDR3 totals 16 residues. Trimming cost V 0 bases and J 5 bases; bases outside gene matches: 6. Germline CDR1 and CDR2: SEHNR and FQNEAQ (reference sequence). The CDR3 is CASSLARTGGSETQYF. DNA for the CDR3: TGTGCCAGCAGCTTAGCGAGGACAGGGGGGTCGGAGACCCAGTACTTC.

This clonotype was counted only a few times. V usage is TRBV2 and J usage is TRBJ2-7, with D uncertain. Trimming left V 0 bases short and J 0 bases short, with 6 bases between. Germline loops: CDR1 SNHLY, CDR2 FYNNEI. The CDR3 spans 14 residues. The CDR3 region is CASSEAPLSYEQYF. As DNA, the CDR3 is TGTGCCAGCAGTGAAGCGCCACTCTCCTACGAGCAGTACTTC. Based on the CDR3 plus reference TRBV2 and TRBJ2-7, the full variable domain is EPEVTQTPSHQVTQMGQEVILRCVPISNHLYFYWYRQILGQKVEFLVSFYNNEISEKSEIFDDQFSVERPDGSNFTLKIRSTKLEDSAMYFCASSEAPLSYEQYFGPGTRLTVT.

The V gene is TRBV15, the J gene TRBJ2-1; 7 bases are shared with TRBD2. The germline gives CDR1 LNHNV, CDR2 YYDKDF (reference sequence). With 0 bases clipped from V and 6 bases from J, the junction kept 8 bases outside the gene matches. The CDR3 extends over 16 amino acids. CDR3 protein: CATSRDVGGWANEQFF. CDR3 coding DNA: TGTGCCACCAGCAGAGATGTGGGGGGGTGGGCCAATGAGCAGTTCTTC.

This clonotype was seen many times. This sequence joins TRBV5-1 and TRBJ2-3; D is perhaps TRBD2 (6 bases). V was clipped by 2 bases and J by 2 bases, with 12 bases between them. The CDR3 runs 15 residues. Germline CDR1 is SGHRS and CDR2 is YFSETQ. The CDR3 region has the DNA TGCGCCAGCAGCTTTGACGGCGGGACCACAGATACGCAGTATTTT. Its translation is CASSFDGGTTDTQYF.

The gene calls are TRBV6-2 or TRBV6-3 and TRBJ2-2, with no clear D. Germline CDR1 is MNHEY and CDR2 is SVGEGT. Trimming left V 6 bases short and J 0 bases short, with 11 bases between. The CDR3 covers 15 residues. This chain's CDR3 is CASRKGYANTGELFF. DNA of the CDR3: TGTGCCAGCAGGAAGGGTTACGCGAACACCGGGGAGCTGTTTTTT.

The rearrangement uses TRBV29-1 and TRBJ2-4, with D possibly TRBD1 on 5 matching bases. The germline V gene has CDR1 SQVTM and CDR2 ANQGSEA. CDR3 length: 12 residues. In DNA, the CDR3 is TGCAGTGGGGCCGGAGCCAAAAACATTCAGTACTTC. It translates to CSGAGAKNIQYF.

This clonotype was picked up a small number of times. The rearrangement links TRBV7-3 to TRBJ2-6; D is unresolved. CDR1 and CDR2 from the germline V gene are SGHTA and FQGTGA. The CDR3 length is 19 residues. V dropped 0 bases and J dropped 0 bases, with 15 bases sitting between them. The CDR3 bases are TGTGCCAGCAGCTTAACGCCGATAGCTGCCCTCTCTGGGGCCAACGTCCTGACTTTC. Amino acids: CASSLTPIAALSGANVLTF.

This clonotype was seen a few times. The chain uses TRBV12-3 or TRBV12-4 and TRBJ1-5, with a weak D call TRBD1 (6 bases). CDR3 size: 14 residues. V lost 5 bases and J 0 bases, leaving 8 bases between the germline ends. The CDR3 region has the DNA TGTGCCAGCAGTACAGGGTATAGCAATCAGCCCCAGCATTTT. Its protein product is CASSTGYSNQPQHF.

This clonotype was observed a few times. The CDR3 loop reads CASSFGVNSPLHF. The CDR3 DNA reads as TGTGCCAGCAGTTTCGGGGTGAATTCACCCCTCCACTTT. V and J are TRBV27 and TRBJ1-6; D unresolved. The CDR3 consists of 13 residues. The V end was cut by 3 bases, the J end by 7 bases, with 7 bases between. Germline-derived CDR1 and CDR2 are MNHEY and SMNVEV (reference sequence).

This clonotype was detected a few times. The chain employs TRBV7-9 and TRBJ2-1, with D perhaps matching TRBD1 (6 bases). There are 13 residues in the CDR3. The V end was cut by 4 bases, the J end by 16 bases, with 20 bases between. The V gene's germline CDR1 is SEHNR and CDR2 FQNEAQ (reference sequence). The CDR3 spells CASSSVDGTILFF. In DNA form, the CDR3 reads TGTGCCAGCAGCTCGGTAGACGGGACAATCCTCTTCTTC.

This chain joins TRBV2 and TRBJ1-1; D is unclear. V was shortened by 4 bases and J by 8 bases, with 14 bases between the two germline ends. Germline values: CDR1 SNHLY, CDR2 FYNNEI. The CDR3 is 13 amino acids. The CDR3 protein is CASSVVSQAEAFF. The CDR3 region has the DNA TGTGCCAGCAGTGTTGTCAGCCAGGCCGAAGCTTTCTTT.

This clonotype has more than one count but fewer than ten. The chain joins TRBV29-1 to TRBJ2-1; 9 bases align to TRBD2. The V and J ends lost 7 bases and 7 bases, in that order; junction bases with no gene match: 14. Germline V lookup: CDR1 SQVTM, CDR2 ANQGSEA. The CDR3 loop spans 15 amino acids. The CDR3 spells CSATAGGSPGNEQFF. DNA of the CDR3: TGCAGCGCTACAGCGGGGGGATCACCGGGTAATGAGCAGTTCTTC.

In its sample, this clonotype was seen a few times. V is TRBV5-1 and J is TRBJ2-7; TRBD1 agrees at 7 bases. With 2 bases clipped from V and 2 bases from J, the junction kept 4 bases outside the gene matches. The CDR3 is 14 amino acids. Per germline, CDR1 SGHRS and CDR2 YFSETQ. CDR3 bases: TGCGCCAGCAGCTTCTCACAGGGGACCTACGAGCAGTACTTC. This codes for CASSFSQGTYEQYF. Full variable domain (outside the CDR3, taken from reference TRBV5-1 and TRBJ2-7): KAGVTQTPRYLIKTRGQQVTLSCSPISGHRSVSWYQQTPGQGLQFLFEYFSETQRNKGNFPGRFSGRQFSNSRSEMNVSTLELGDSALYLCASSFSQGTYEQYFGPGTRLTVT.

This chain joins TRBV18 and TRBJ2-5; a weak D match, TRBD2 (6 bases). Trimming cost V 3 bases and J 4 bases, with 15 bases left between them. This CDR3 has 15 amino acids. CDR1 and CDR2 from the germline V gene are KGHSH and LQKENI. CDR3 region: CASSPGTPRGETQYF. The CDR3 nucleotides are TGTGCCAGCTCACCCGGGACTCCGAGGGGAGAGACCCAGTACTTC.

The chain recombines TRBV5-1 with TRBJ2-2; D is unclear. Germline CDR1 and CDR2: SGHRS and YFSETQ. The ends were cut back, 4 bases at V and 6 bases at J, with 13 bases in the middle. This CDR3 comprises 14 residues. The CDR3 loop is CASSPEPSPGELFF. The CDR3 nucleotides are TGCGCCAGCAGCCCCGAACCCAGCCCCGGGGAGCTGTTTTTT.

The table lists this clonotype with a few counts. The V gene is TRBV30, the J gene TRBJ2-3, with D perhaps matching TRBD2 (6 bases). The CDR3 runs 13 residues. Germline-derived CDR1 and CDR2 are GTSNPN and SVGIG (reference sequence). Trimming removed 7 bases from V and 0 bases from J, with 11 bases in between. The CDR3 is CASLAPSTDTQYF. The CDR3 DNA reads as TGTGCCTCCCTAGCGCCCAGCACAGATACGCAGTATTTT.

This clonotype was counted a few times. The rearrangement links TRBV5-1 to TRBJ2-5; 7 bases are a match to TRBD2. Trimming at V came to 2 bases and at J to 5 bases, leaving 9 bases not matched to a gene. The CDR3 is 15 amino acids. Per germline, CDR1 SGHRS and CDR2 YFSETQ. The CDR3 protein is CASSLTSASRETQYF. The CDR3 DNA sequence: TGCGCCAGCAGCTTAACTAGCGCCTCCCGGGAGACCCAGTACTTC.

This clonotype was recorded a few times. The rearrangement uses TRBV7-9 and TRBJ2-4; the D gene is possibly TRBD2 (5 bases). The CDR3 covers 16 residues. The ends were cut back, 8 bases at V and 5 bases at J, with 22 bases in the middle. Looked up from germline, CDR1 is SEHNR and CDR2 is FQNEAQ (reference sequence). Written as DNA, the CDR3 is TGTGCCAGCGGATCCGTACGGACTGGCGGCGAAAACATTCAGTACTTC. Residues: CASGSVRTGGENIQYF. Full variable domain (outside the CDR3, taken from reference TRBV7-9 and TRBJ2-4): DTGVSQNPRHKITKRGQNVTFRCDPISEHNRLYWYRQTLGQGPEFLTYFQNEAQLEKSRLLSDRFSAERPKGSFSTLEIQRTEQGDSAMYLCASGSVRTGGENIQYFGAGTRLSVL.

This clonotype has just a few counts. The chain carries TRBV20-1 and TRBJ2-7; 12 positions match TRBD2. V was pared by 6 bases and J by 5 bases, with 11 bases of the junction left unmatched. This CDR3 has 15 amino acids. The V gene's germline CDR1 is DFQATT and CDR2 SNEGSKA (reference sequence). The CDR3 coding sequence is TGCAGTGCGCGGGGGGCTAGCGGGAGGGACCACGAGCAGTACTTC. Translated, it gives CSARGASGRDHEQYF.

This clonotype was recorded a few times. This chain connects TRBV5-1 to TRBJ2-1; 9 bases fit TRBD2. Germline CDR1 and CDR2: SGHRS and YFSETQ. This CDR3 has 14 amino acids. J gave up 5 bases and V 4 bases, and 4 bases lay outside the gene matches. CDR3 bases: TGCGCCAGCAGCGGCGGGAGGGGAAACAATGAGCAGTTCTTC. This sequence encodes CASSGGRGNNEQFF. Drawing the rest from reference TRBV5-1 and TRBJ2-1, the complete variable domain is KAGVTQTPRYLIKTRGQQVTLSCSPISGHRSVSWYQQTPGQGLQFLFEYFSETQRNKGNFPGRFSGRQFSNSRSEMNVSTLELGDSALYLCASSGGRGNNEQFFGPGTRLTVL.

This clonotype was observed a handful of times. The chain couples TRBV5-4 to TRBJ2-1, with D possibly TRBD2 on 5 matching bases. Germline V gene data show CDR1 as SGHNT and CDR2 as YYREEE (reference sequence). The CDR3 loop spans 15 amino acids. Trimming removed 7 bases from V and 0 bases from J, with 14 bases in between. CDR3 in amino acids: CASGHLASSYNEQFF. CDR3 bases: TGTGCCAGCGGGCACTTAGCGAGCTCCTACAATGAGCAGTTCTTC.